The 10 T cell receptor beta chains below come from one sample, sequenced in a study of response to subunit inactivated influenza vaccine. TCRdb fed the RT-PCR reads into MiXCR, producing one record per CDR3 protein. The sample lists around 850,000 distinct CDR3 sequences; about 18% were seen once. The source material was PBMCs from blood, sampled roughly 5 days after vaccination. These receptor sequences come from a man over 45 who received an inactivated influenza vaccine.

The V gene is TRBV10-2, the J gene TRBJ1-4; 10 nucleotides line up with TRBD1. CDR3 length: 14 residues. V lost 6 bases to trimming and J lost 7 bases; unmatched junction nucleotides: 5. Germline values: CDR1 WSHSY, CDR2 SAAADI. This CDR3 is CASRTGQGVEKLFF. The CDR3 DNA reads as TGCGCCAGCAGGACAGGACAGGGGGTTGAAAAACTGTTTTTT.

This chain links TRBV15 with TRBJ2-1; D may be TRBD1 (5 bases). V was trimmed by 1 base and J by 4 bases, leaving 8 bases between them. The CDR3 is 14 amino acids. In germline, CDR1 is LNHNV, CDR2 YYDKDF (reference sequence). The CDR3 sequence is CATSRGQIYNEQFF. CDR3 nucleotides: TGTGCCACCAGCAGAGGACAGATTTACAATGAGCAGTTCTTC.

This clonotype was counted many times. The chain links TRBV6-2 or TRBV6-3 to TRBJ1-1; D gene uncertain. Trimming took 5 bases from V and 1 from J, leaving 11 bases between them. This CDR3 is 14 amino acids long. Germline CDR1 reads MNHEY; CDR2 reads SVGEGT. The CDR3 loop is CASSRHLWNTEAFF. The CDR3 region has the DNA TGTGCCAGCAGTCGACACCTCTGGAACACTGAAGCTTTCTTT.

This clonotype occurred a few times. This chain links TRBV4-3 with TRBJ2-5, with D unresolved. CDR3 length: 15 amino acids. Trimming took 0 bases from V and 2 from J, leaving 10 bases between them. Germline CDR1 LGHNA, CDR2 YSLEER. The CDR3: CASSQDYSWQETQYF. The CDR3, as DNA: TGCGCCAGCAGCCAAGATTACAGCTGGCAAGAGACCCAGTACTTC.

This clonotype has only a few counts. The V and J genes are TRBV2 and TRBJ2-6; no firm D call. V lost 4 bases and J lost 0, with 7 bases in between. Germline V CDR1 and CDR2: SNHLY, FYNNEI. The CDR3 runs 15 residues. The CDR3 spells CASSVKFSGANVLTF. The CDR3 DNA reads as TGTGCCAGCAGTGTAAAGTTCTCTGGGGCCAACGTCCTGACTTTC.

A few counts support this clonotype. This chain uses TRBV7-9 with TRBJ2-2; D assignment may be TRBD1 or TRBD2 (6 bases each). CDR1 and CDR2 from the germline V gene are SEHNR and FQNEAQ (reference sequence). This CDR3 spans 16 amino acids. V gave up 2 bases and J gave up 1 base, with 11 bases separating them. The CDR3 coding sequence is TGTGCCAGCAGCTTACGTGGGGGGCAGAACACCGGGGAGCTGTTTTTT. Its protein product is CASSLRGGQNTGELFF.

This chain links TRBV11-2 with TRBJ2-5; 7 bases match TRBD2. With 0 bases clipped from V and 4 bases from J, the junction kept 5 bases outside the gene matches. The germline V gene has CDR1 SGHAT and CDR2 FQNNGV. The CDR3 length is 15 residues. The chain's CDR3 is CASSLEGLTTETQYF. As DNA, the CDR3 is TGTGCCAGCAGCTTAGAGGGACTAACGACAGAGACCCAGTACTTC.

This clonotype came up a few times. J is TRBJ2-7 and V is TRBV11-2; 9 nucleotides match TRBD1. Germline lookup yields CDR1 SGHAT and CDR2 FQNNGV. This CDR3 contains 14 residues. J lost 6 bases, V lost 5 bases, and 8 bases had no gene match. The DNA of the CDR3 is TGTGCCAGCAGCATAACCGGGACAGGGATCGAGCAGTACTTC. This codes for CASSITGTGIEQYF.

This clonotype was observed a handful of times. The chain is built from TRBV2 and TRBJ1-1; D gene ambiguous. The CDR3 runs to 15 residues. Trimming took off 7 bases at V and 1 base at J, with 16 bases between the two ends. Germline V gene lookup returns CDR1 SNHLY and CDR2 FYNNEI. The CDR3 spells CASTPSTLGNTEAFF. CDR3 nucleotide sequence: TGTGCCAGCACCCCCTCGACTTTGGGGAACACTGAAGCTTTCTTT.

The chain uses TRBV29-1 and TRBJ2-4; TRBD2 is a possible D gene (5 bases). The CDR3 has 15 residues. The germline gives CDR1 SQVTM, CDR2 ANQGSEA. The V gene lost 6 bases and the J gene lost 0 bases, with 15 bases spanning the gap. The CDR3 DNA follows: TGCAGCGTGACCCCGGGGAGTCTAGCCAAAAACATTCAGTACTTC. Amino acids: CSVTPGSLAKNIQYF.